This TCR beta chain originates from a study of blood T cell repertoires in COVID-19. At the level of the study: The United States, Italy and Spain supplied acute and convalescent COVID-19 samples. In each case, the material was cDNA or gDNA derived from T cells, B-cell-depleted T cells, or PBMCs.

The V and J ends lost 6 bases and 0 bases, in that order; junction bases with no gene match: 8. The germline gives CDR1 GTSNPN, CDR2 SVGIG (reference sequence). This CDR3 spans 15 amino acids. Only in-frame clones appear in the TCRdb table, and some are missing; sequencing was by immunoSEQ multiplex PCR. The repertoire holds roughly 59,000 clones, with around 79% as singletons. Sequenced sample: peripheral blood. The chain links TRBV30 to TRBJ2-4; 7 bases fit TRBD1. The source is a human donor in a cohort sampled during active COVID-19. The CDR3: CACITGDLAKNIQYF. In DNA, the CDR3 is TGTGCCTGCATAACAGGGGACCTAGCCAAAAACATTCAGTACTTC.